This entry lists 23 T cell receptor beta chains sequenced from one sample in a study of OX40 agonist ivuxolimab in advanced cancers. The method was immunoSEQ multiplex PCR; TCRdb's version includes in-frame clones alone and lacks a portion of them. The sample contains 70,000 to 90,000 clones, about 88% of which appear only once. This material consisted of CD4+ or CD8+ T cells sorted from blood, taken in a trial of the OX40 agonist ivuxolimab. The origin of the receptors is an adult with an advanced solid tumor such as melanoma, head and neck, liver or kidney cancer.

The CDR3 sequence is CASSGPGDYNEQFF. CDR3 coding DNA: TGTGCCAGCAGCGGCCCGGGGGACTACAATGAGCAGTTCTTC. The chain recombines TRBV9 with TRBJ2-1, with D perhaps TRBD2 (6 bases). The germline CDR1 and CDR2 sequences are SGDLS and YYNGEE. Trimming cost V 3 bases and J 3 bases, with 10 bases left between them. The CDR3 extends over 14 amino acids.

The CDR3 bases are TGTGCCAGCAGCCGACGACAGGGGGACGGGTCTAATGAAAAACTGTTTTTT. Translating it yields CASSRRQGDGSNEKLFF. V usage is TRBV7-2 and J usage is TRBJ1-4; 9 bases agree with TRBD1. The germline V gene encodes CDR1 SGHTA and CDR2 FQGNSA. The V and J ends lost 5 bases and 3 bases, in that order; junction bases with no gene match: 10. This CDR3 contains 17 residues. Looking up the rest from reference TRBV7-2 and TRBJ1-4 gives the full variable domain: GAGVSQSPSNKVTEKGKDVELRCDPISGHTALYWYRQSLGQGLEFLIYFQGNSAPDKSGLPSDRFSAERTGGSVSTLTIQRTQQEDSAVYLCASSRRQGDGSNEKLFFGSGTQLSVL.

This clone appeared once. The chain uses TRBV27 and TRBJ2-5, with 10 positions matching TRBD2. The CDR3 is made up of 17 amino acids. Germline CDR1 reads MNHEY; CDR2 reads SMNVEV (reference sequence). Germline trimming cut 2 bases from V and 1 base from J; bases unmatched to any gene: 7. The CDR3 protein is CASSLGGGLAAQETQYF. The CDR3 DNA sequence: TGTGCCAGCAGTTTAGGAGGTGGACTAGCGGCCCAAGAGACCCAGTACTTC.

This rearrangement joins TRBV19 to TRBJ1-4, with a tentative D call TRBD1 (6 bases). Trimming cost V 6 bases and J 4 bases, with 12 bases left between them. The CDR3 sequence is 14 residues long. Germline V gene data show CDR1 as LNHDA and CDR2 as SQIVND (reference sequence). The CDR3 bases are TGTGCCAGTAGGAGGACAGAACTTAATGAAAAACTGTTTTTT. It translates to CASRRTELNEKLFF. Full variable domain (outside the CDR3, taken from reference TRBV19 and TRBJ1-4): DGGITQSPKYLFRKEGQNVTLSCEQNLNHDAMYWYRQDPGQGLRLIYYSQIVNDFQKGDIAEGYSVSREKKESFPLTVTSAQKNPTAFYLCASRRTELNEKLFFGSGTQLSVL.

Comment on this clone: At one end the junction does not follow the germline gene, possibly because of a read error. This chain links TRBV2 with TRBJ2-2; possibly TRBD1 for D (6 bases). Looked up from germline, CDR1 is SNHLY and CDR2 is FYNNEI. There are 15 residues in the CDR3. CDR3 DNA sequence: TGTGCCAGCAGGGAAGACAGGCGACACACCGGGGAGCTGTTTTTT. Translation: CASREDRRHTGELFF. Full variable domain (rest looked up from reference TRBV2 and TRBJ2-2): EPEVTQTPSHQVTQMGQEVILRCVPISNHLYFYWYRQILGQKVEFLVSFYNNEISEKSEIFDDQFSVERPDGSNFTLKIRSTKLEDSAMYFCASREDRRHTGELFFGEGSRLTVL.

The chain links TRBV6-1 to TRBJ2-3; possibly TRBD2 for D (7 bases). Germline lookup yields CDR1 MNHNS and CDR2 SASEGT. The germline V and J ends were trimmed by 0 bases and 5 bases, with 12 bases remaining between them. This CDR3 spans 15 amino acids. The CDR3 coding sequence is TGTGCCAGCAGTGAAGCGGGGGGCGGGGGAGATACGCAGTATTTT. Translation gives CASSEAGGGGDTQYF.

V gene TRBV27 combines with J gene TRBJ1-3; D is uncertain. The CDR3 is 12 residues long. In germline, CDR1 is MNHEY, CDR2 SMNVEV (reference sequence). Trimming left V 7 bases short and J 1 base short, with 5 bases between. The CDR3, as DNA: TGTGCCAGCATCGGGTCTGGAAACACCATATATTTT. This sequence encodes CASIGSGNTIYF.

This clone was observed a handful of times. The rearrangement uses TRBV6-4 and TRBJ1-3; D gene ambiguous. Trimming took 2 bases from V and 4 from J, leaving 12 bases between them. The germline V gene has CDR1 MRHNA and CDR2 SNTAGT. The CDR3 spans 15 residues. The CDR3 spells CASSDQTEKGNTIYF. CDR3 nucleotide sequence: TGTGCCAGCAGTGACCAGACCGAGAAGGGAAACACCATATATTTT.

V gene TRBV30 combines with J gene TRBJ2-7; TRBD2 agrees at 9 bases. This CDR3 comprises 15 residues. V lost 1 base and J lost 1; bases outside the gene matches: 5. The germline gives CDR1 GTSNPN, CDR2 SVGIG (reference sequence). This CDR3 is CAWSAPGLASYEQYF. In DNA, the CDR3 is TGTGCCTGGAGTGCACCGGGACTAGCTTCCTACGAGCAGTACTTC. Together with reference TRBV30 and TRBJ2-7, the CDR3 gives the full variable domain: SQTIHQWPATLVQPVGSPLSLECTVEGTSNPNLYWYRQAAGRGLQLLFYSVGIGQISSEVPQNLSASRPQDRQFILSSKKLLLSDSGFYLCAWSAPGLASYEQYFGPGTRLTVT.

This chain joins TRBV7-2 and TRBJ2-3; 9 bases are shared with TRBD2. Per the germline V gene, CDR1 is SGHTA and CDR2 is FQGNSA. The V gene end was trimmed by 5 bases and the J gene end by 3 bases; junction bases not matched to a gene: 6. CDR3 length: 15 residues. CDR3 loop: CASSLLSGRTDTQYF. CDR3 in DNA: TGTGCCAGCAGCCTCCTTAGCGGGAGAACAGATACGCAGTATTTT.

This chain's CDR3 is CASSKPGPNTGELFF. In nucleotides, the CDR3 is TGTGCCAGCAGTAAGCCGGGACCGAACACCGGGGAGCTGTTTTTT. V usage is TRBV6-1 and J usage is TRBJ2-2; D assignment may be TRBD1 or TRBD2 (5 bases each). V was cut by 5 bases and J by 0 bases, with 10 bases left in between. The CDR3 sequence is 15 residues long. CDR1 and CDR2 (germline): MNHNS, SASEGT.

This rearrangement joins TRBV27 to TRBJ1-2, with D unresolved. Deletions cut 8 bases from V and 8 bases from J, with 18 bases between. CDR3 length equals 13 residues. The germline V gene encodes CDR1 MNHEY and CDR2 SMNVEV (reference sequence). The DNA for the CDR3 is TGTGCCAGCGCCCCTAGACCCACCCAGGGCTACACCTTC. Its protein product is CASAPRPTQGYTF.

This clone was detected a few times. The CDR3 here is CASSPLGGANTEAFF. CDR3 nucleotide sequence: TGTGCCAGCTCACCCCTCGGGGGGGCGAACACTGAAGCTTTCTTT. The chain employs TRBV18 and TRBJ1-1; D is possibly TRBD1 (6 bases). V was shortened by 3 bases and J by 1 base, with 12 bases between the two germline ends. The CDR3 runs 15 residues. Germline loops: CDR1 KGHSH, CDR2 LQKENI. The whole variable domain, filled in from reference TRBV18 and TRBJ1-1, reads NAGVMQNPRHLVRRRGQEARLRCSPMKGHSHVYWYRQLPEEGLKFMVYLQKENIIDESGMPKERFSAEFPKEGPSILRIQQVVRGDSAAYFCASSPLGGANTEAFFGQGTRLTVV.

CDR3 in DNA: TGCGCCAGCAGCATGGGACAGTTCACCGGGGAGCTGTTTTTT. This gives the protein CASSMGQFTGELFF. The chain uses TRBV5-1 and TRBJ2-2; TRBD1 matches 7 bases. Trimming took 4 bases from V and 4 from J; bases not matched to a gene: 4. Germline loops: CDR1 SGHRS, CDR2 YFSETQ. There are 14 residues in the CDR3.

The chain couples TRBV6-1 to TRBJ2-5; D is possibly TRBD2 (7 bases). The CDR3 has 17 amino acids. V dropped 0 bases and J dropped 1 base, with 15 bases sitting between them. In germline, CDR1 is MNHNS, CDR2 SASEGT. CDR3 bases: TGTGCCAGCAGTGAAGCGGGGGGGGCGCGAATCCAAGAGACCCAGTACTTC. This gives the protein CASSEAGGARIQETQYF.

The V gene is TRBV5-4, the J gene TRBJ1-2, with D hard to call. Germline CDR1 reads SGHNT; CDR2 reads YYREEE (reference sequence). This CDR3 has 13 residues. V shed 0 bases and J shed 2 bases, with 5 bases lying between them. The chain's CDR3 is CASSLGGNYGYTF. The CDR3 DNA reads as TGTGCCAGCAGCTTGGGCGGGAACTATGGCTACACCTTC.

The gene calls are TRBV13 and TRBJ1-4; 9 nucleotides agree with TRBD1. V lost 4 bases and J lost 5; bases outside the gene matches: 2. The CDR3 is 14 residues long. Germline V lookup: CDR1 PRHDT, CDR2 FYEKMQ (reference sequence). The CDR3 nucleotides read TGTGCCAGCAGCTACGACAGGGGGAATGAAAAACTGTTTTTT. Translating gives CASSYDRGNEKLFF. Full variable domain (rest looked up from reference TRBV13 and TRBJ1-4): AAGVIQSPRHLIKEKRETATLKCYPIPRHDTVYWYQQGPGQDPQFLISFYEKMQSDKGSIPDRFSAQQFSDYHSELNMSSLELGDSALYFCASSYDRGNEKLFFGSGTQLSVL.

The J gene is TRBJ2-5, the V gene TRBV25-1, with D perhaps TRBD1 or TRBD2 (5 bases each). Trimming removed 4 bases from V and 5 bases from J, with 11 bases in between. This CDR3 contains 13 residues. Germline CDR1 and CDR2: MGHDK and SYGVNS. The CDR3 nucleotides read TGTGCCAGCAGTGCCAGGTGGGGGGAGACCCAGTACTTC. This gives the protein CASSARWGETQYF.

The V gene is TRBV10-1, the J gene TRBJ2-1; the match to TRBD2 covers 8 bases. The length of the CDR3 is 12 residues. Germline V gives CDR1 WNHNN, CDR2 SYGVQD (reference sequence). V trimming: 8 bases; J trimming: 8 bases; junction bases outside the gene matches: 5. The CDR3 nucleotides are TGCGCCAGCTCGGCGGGGGGCCATGAGCAGTTCTTC. Amino acids: CASSAGGHEQFF.

This chain connects TRBV25-1 to TRBJ2-2; 10 bases line up with TRBD2. Germline V gene sequence: CDR1 MGHDK, CDR2 SYGVNS. V shed 8 bases and J 2 bases; nucleotides not matched to a gene: 5. The CDR3 is 15 amino acids. The CDR3 spells CASGRTSGNTGELFF. DNA for the CDR3: TGTGCCAGCGGTAGGACTAGCGGCAACACCGGGGAGCTGTTTTTT.

The CDR3 DNA reads TGTGCCAGCAGTGGCAGGGAGCTTGATCAGCCCCAGCATTTT. Its translation is CASSGRELDQPQHF. The J gene is TRBJ1-5, the V gene TRBV2; D possibly corresponds to TRBD1 (5 bases). V was pared by 4 bases and J by 5 bases, with 12 bases between. In germline, CDR1 is SNHLY, CDR2 FYNNEI. This CDR3 is 14 amino acids long.

This sequence joins TRBV11-3 and TRBJ2-7, with D possibly matching TRBD2 (5 bases). Trimming shortened V by 7 bases and J by 6 bases, and 22 bases separated the two germline ends. The CDR3 sequence is 15 residues long. Germline CDR1 reads SGHNT; CDR2 reads YENEEA. For the CDR3, the DNA is TGTGCCAGCACCCCCCAATCTTCGGGGTTCGGCGAGCAGTACTTC. Translated, it gives CASTPQSSGFGEQYF.

This chain joins TRBV4-3 and TRBJ2-6; D uncertain. The germline CDR1 and CDR2 sequences are LGHNA and YSLEER. This CDR3 has 15 residues. Trimming removed 4 bases from V and 2 bases from J, with 9 bases in between. The CDR3 here is CASSPTEAGANVLTF. CDR3 sequence (DNA): TGCGCCAGCAGCCCTACGGAAGCTGGGGCCAACGTCCTGACTTTC.